What follows is one T cell receptor beta chain and its context. Its cognate antigen is unknown. The data derive from a study of beta chain features in type 1 diabetes. About the study: Age, gender and cell yields were similar between patients and healthy donors.

The whole isolated RNA underwent reverse transcription, so sequencing captured expressed TCRB transcripts. Sequenced by immunoSEQ multiplex PCR; TCRdb stores in-frame clones only, minus some. Of 20,000 to 25,000 clones listed, more than 45% are singletons. Whole-study results and caveats: Significant though moderate, a shortening of TCRB CDR3s appeared in all four CD4+ subsets of Type 1 diabetes patients. High TCR expression in some cells could lead to their over-representation in cDNA sequencing. It was possible that PCR favored shorter templates, equally so in patients and controls.

Sorting with CD45RO/CCR7/CD25/CD127/CD95/CD27 yielded naive, central memory, regulatory and stem-like memory CD4+ cells. From germline, CDR1 is SNHLY and CDR2 FYNNEI. V lost 7 bases, J lost 0 bases, and 23 bases lay in between. The CDR3 spans 18 residues. This sequence was found in a young man with type 1 diabetes. The sample consisted of stem cell memory CD4+ T cells from blood. J is TRBJ2-3 and V is TRBV2; maybe TRBD2 (6 bases). CDR3 in amino acids: CASTRRSRAGTSTDTQYF. The CDR3 DNA follows: TGTGCCAGCACCCGACGAAGTAGGGCGGGAACCAGCACAGATACGCAGTATTTT.